These T cell receptor beta chains were read from a single sample in a study of early T cells in non-severe SARS-CoV-2 infection. A single record per CDR3 protein comes from TCRdb applying MiXCR to the 5' RACE reads. The sample carries tens of thousands of distinct CDR3 sequences, approximately 8% recorded once. Specimen: whole blood, collected at baseline. These receptor sequences come from an adult who was a healthcare worker with PCR-confirmed SARS-CoV-2 infection or an uninfected control (not recorded which). Each CDR3 is given with its conserved first and last residue. The order of the fields is D gene, V gene, J gene, clone size, CDR3 length, CDR3 protein, CDR3 DNA. D genes are given only for firm matches. Clone sizes are given selectively: once, few, many, or a class where the clone is expanded.

-,TRBV12-3/TRBV12-4,TRBJ2-7,-,17,CASSVSAPSQRFYEQYF,TGTGCCAGCAGTGTCAGCGCCCCGAGCCAGCGGTTCTACGAGCAGTACTTC
-,TRBV9,TRBJ2-7,many,14,CASSVATGPDEQYF,TGTGCCAGCAGCGTAGCCACCGGGCCCGACGAGCAGTACTTC
TRBD2,TRBV11-2,TRBJ2-7,few,16,CASSLDLTSGNYEQYF,TGTGCCAGCAGCTTAGACCTGACTAGCGGGAACTACGAGCAGTACTTC
TRBD1,TRBV29-1,TRBJ2-1,many,10,CSVGDREQFF,TGCAGCGTAGGGGACAGAGAGCAGTTCTTC
-,TRBV11-2,TRBJ2-5,few,14,CASSLAAGPQTQYF,TGTGCCAGCAGCTTAGCCGCAGGGCCACAGACCCAGTACTTC
-,TRBV11-2,TRBJ2-7,few,14,CASSLVGSSYEQYF,TGTGCCAGCAGCTTAGTTGGCAGTTCCTACGAGCAGTACTTC
-,TRBV6-1,TRBJ2-1,few,15,CASSVSRGEGREQFF,TGTGCCAGCAGTGTCTCTAGGGGGGAGGGCCGGGAGCAGTTCTTC
TRBD2,TRBV30,TRBJ2-2,-,13,CAWRGAGAGELFF,TGTGCCTGGAGGGGAGCGGGGGCCGGGGAGCTGTTTTTT
-,TRBV25-1,TRBJ1-1,many,13,CASNVGGNTEAFF,TGTGCCAGCAATGTGGGGGGGAACACTGAAGCTTTCTTT
-,TRBV7-9,TRBJ1-1,few,14,CASSPRGRNTEAFF,TGTGCCAGCAGCCCGCGGGGGAGGAACACTGAAGCTTTCTTT
-,TRBV19,TRBJ1-5,few,14,CASSMGGIFQPQHF,TGTGCCAGTAGTATGGGGGGCATATTCCAGCCCCAGCATTTT
TRBD2,TRBV10-2,TRBJ2-1,few,11,CASSAGGLEFF,TGCGCCAGCAGTGCTGGAGGACTAGAATTCTTC
-,TRBV7-6,TRBJ1-3,-,16,CASSLARGFSGNTIYF,TGTGCCAGCAGCTTAGCCCGAGGGTTCTCTGGAAACACCATATATTTT
TRBD2,TRBV9,TRBJ2-3,-,18,CASSRVGWASGEADTQYF,TGTGCCAGCAGCCGCGTAGGGTGGGCTAGCGGGGAGGCAGATACGCAGTATTTT
-,TRBV6-6,TRBJ2-7,few,14,CASRSDRSRYEQYF,TGTGCCAGCAGATCCGACAGGTCCCGCTACGAGCAGTACTTC
TRBD1,TRBV9,TRBJ1-4,few,16,CASSVGQGLGREKLFF,TGTGCCAGCAGCGTAGGACAGGGTCTAGGGCGCGAAAAACTGTTTTTT
-,TRBV10-2,TRBJ2-3,-,11,CASSEADTQYF,TGCGCCAGCAGTGAGGCAGATACGCAGTATTTT
TRBD1,TRBV30,TRBJ1-6,-,15,CAWSGGQGRVSPLHF,TGTGCCTGGAGTGGAGGACAGGGAAGGGTTTCACCCCTCCACTTT
TRBD2,TRBV2,TRBJ2-6,few,16,CASQALAGSGANVLTF,TGTGCCAGCCAAGCTCTAGCGGGGTCCGGGGCCAACGTCCTGACTTTC
-,TRBV19,TRBJ2-4,few,17,CASSTGARTIAKNIQYF,TGTGCCAGTAGTACAGGAGCCCGGACAATAGCCAAAAACATTCAGTACTTC
-,TRBV7-2,TRBJ2-7,-,17,CASSLTHSPEFPYEQYF,TGTGCCAGCAGCTTAACCCACAGCCCCGAGTTCCCCTACGAGCAGTACTTC
-,TRBV7-6,TRBJ2-5,many,12,CASSLVQETQYF,TGTGCCAGCAGCTTAGTTCAAGAGACCCAGTACTTC
-,TRBV5-1,TRBJ2-3,-,16,CASSFSGHPSTDTQYF,TGCGCCAGCAGCTTTTCAGGGCACCCGAGCACAGATACGCAGTATTTT
TRBD2,TRBV7-9,TRBJ2-5,-,14,CASSLGLEGETQYF,TGTGCCAGCAGCTTGGGACTAGAGGGAGAGACCCAGTACTTC
TRBD1,TRBV19,TRBJ1-5,-,19,CASSIVSPAQGVSNQPQHF,TGTGCCAGTAGTATAGTATCCCCAGCACAGGGGGTGAGCAATCAGCCCCAGCATTTT
-,TRBV12-3/TRBV12-4,TRBJ2-1,few,16,CASTLGALRSYNEQFF,TGTGCCAGCACCCTAGGGGCTTTGCGCTCCTACAATGAGCAGTTCTTC
-,TRBV4-2,TRBJ2-3,many,16,CASSQDRSARADTQYF,TGTGCCAGCAGCCAAGATAGGTCAGCCCGTGCAGATACGCAGTATTTT
-,TRBV27,TRBJ2-2,-,14,CASSLSVDTGELFF,TGTGCCAGCAGTTTATCGGTGGACACCGGGGAGCTGTTTTTT
-,TRBV18,TRBJ1-2,-,13,CASSPSLGNGYTF,TGTGCCAGCTCACCTAGTCTCGGGAACGGCTACACCTTC
TRBD1,TRBV6-5,TRBJ1-1,many,16,CASRPPTTGTGGKAFF,TGTGCCAGCAGACCACCAACGACCGGGACAGGGGGGAAAGCTTTCTTT
TRBD1,TRBV12-3/TRBV12-4,TRBJ1-2,many,13,CASSLTGVHGYTF,TGTGCCAGCAGTCTGACAGGGGTCCATGGCTACACCTTC
TRBD1,TRBV29-1,TRBJ1-3,many,15,CSVGEQGSSGNTIYF,TGCAGCGTTGGGGAACAGGGGAGCTCTGGAAACACCATATATTTT
TRBD2,TRBV5-1,TRBJ2-1,once,16,CASSSQASGSYNEQFF,TGCGCCAGCAGCTCACAGGCCAGCGGGAGTTACAATGAGCAGTTCTTC
-,TRBV7-2,TRBJ2-3,-,16,CASSPPRGTSTDTQYF,TGTGCCAGCAGCCCACCCCGGGGGACTAGCACAGATACGCAGTATTTT
TRBD1,TRBV3-1,TRBJ2-1,many,14,CASSHWTGSHEQFF,TGTGCCAGCAGCCACTGGACAGGGAGCCATGAGCAGTTCTTC
-,TRBV5-1,TRBJ2-1,-,16,CASSLGGRSSYNEQFF,TGCGCCAGCAGCTTGGGAGGCAGGAGCTCCTACAATGAGCAGTTCTTC
-,TRBV12-3/TRBV12-4,TRBJ1-1,-,15,CASAPSTGRTTEAFF,TGTGCCAGCGCACCCTCGACGGGGCGCACCACTGAAGCTTTCTTT
-,TRBV7-9,TRBJ2-1,many,16,CASRPAGGSSYNEQFF,TGTGCCAGCAGACCGGCCGGGGGTAGCTCCTACAATGAGCAGTTCTTC
TRBD1,TRBV4-2,TRBJ2-1,few,16,CASSQDEDRGLSEQFF,TGTGCCAGCAGCCAAGACGAGGACAGGGGGCTGAGTGAGCAGTTCTTC
TRBD1,TRBV7-9,TRBJ1-2,-,16,CASSSFAIDRDYGYTF,TGTGCCAGCAGCTCCTTCGCCATAGACAGGGACTATGGCTACACCTTC
TRBD2,TRBV7-2,TRBJ2-1,few,17,CASSLSPTSGIYNEQFF,TGTGCCAGCAGCTTATCCCCGACTAGCGGGATCTACAATGAGCAGTTCTTC
-,TRBV7-6,TRBJ1-6,many,13,CASSVALDSPLHF,TGTGCCAGCAGCGTCGCGCTGGATTCACCCCTCCACTTT
-,TRBV12-3/TRBV12-4,TRBJ2-3,many,15,CASSLGGGYTDTQYF,TGTGCCAGCAGTTTGGGTGGAGGGTACACAGATACGCAGTATTTT
-,TRBV3-1,TRBJ2-7,few,14,CASSQVASAREQYF,TGTGCCAGCAGCCAAGTCGCCTCGGCGCGCGAGCAGTACTTC
-,TRBV7-9,TRBJ1-5,-,14,CASSSGLSNQPQHF,TGTGCCAGCAGCTCCGGCCTGAGCAATCAGCCCCAGCATTTT
-,TRBV12-5,TRBJ2-1,-,17,CASGSHRPSGTTSEQFF,TGTGCTAGTGGTTCCCATCGTCCTTCCGGGACAACCAGTGAGCAGTTCTTC
TRBD2,TRBV5-4,TRBJ2-6,-,18,CASRDTSGRAAGANVLTF,TGTGCCAGCAGGGATACTAGCGGGAGGGCAGCTGGGGCCAACGTCCTGACTTTC
-,TRBV7-6,TRBJ2-1,few,16,CASSLSGGLEYNEQFF,TGTGCCAGCAGCCTTTCAGGAGGCCTAGAATACAATGAGCAGTTCTTC
TRBD2,TRBV4-1,TRBJ2-7,-,16,CASSQDKREEYYEQYF,TGCGCCAGCAGCCAAGATAAGCGGGAGGAATACTACGAGCAGTACTTC
TRBD1,TRBV6-5,TRBJ1-2,few,15,CASSSGGARHYGYTF,TGTGCCAGCAGCTCAGGGGGGGCGCGTCACTATGGCTACACCTTC
-,TRBV28,TRBJ1-5,few,15,CASSLVRAGKQPQHF,TGTGCCAGCAGTTTGGTCAGGGCAGGGAAACAGCCCCAGCATTTT
TRBD2,TRBV11-2,TRBJ2-5,-,15,CAGSLGTGGRETQYF,TGTGCCGGCAGCTTGGGGACGGGAGGGCGCGAGACCCAGTACTTC
TRBD1,TRBV19,TRBJ2-7,-,13,CASSMNRGDEQYF,TGTGCCAGTAGTATGAACAGGGGGGACGAGCAGTACTTC
-,TRBV7-3,TRBJ2-7,few,13,CASSLTGAGEQYF,TGTGCCAGCAGCTTAACTGGGGCTGGGGAGCAGTACTTC
TRBD2,TRBV5-1,TRBJ2-1,many,16,CASSLSLSGGGDEQFF,TGCGCCAGCAGCTTGTCACTTAGCGGGGGCGGCGATGAGCAGTTCTTC
TRBD1,TRBV11-2,TRBJ1-5,few,17,CASSFTIRDSNNQPQHF,TGTGCCAGCAGCTTTACCATCCGGGACAGCAACAATCAGCCCCAGCATTTT
-,TRBV4-1,TRBJ1-4,-,15,CASSPGPLSGEKLFF,TGCGCCAGCAGCCCGGGACCGCTGTCAGGGGAAAAACTGTTTTTT
-,TRBV29-1,TRBJ1-1,many,13,CSVATTANTEAFF,TGCAGCGTCGCCACGACAGCGAACACTGAAGCTTTCTTT
-,TRBV18,TRBJ2-7,few,14,CASSTGLNSYEQYF,TGTGCCAGCTCCACCGGCCTAAATTCCTACGAGCAGTACTTC